Listed here are 26 T cell receptor beta chains from one sample, sequenced in a study of T cell changes during pregnancy in multiple sclerosis. Repertoires were generated with immunoSEQ multiplex PCR, while TCRdb's copy carries only in-frame clones and drops some. The sample lists roughly 99,000 clones, about nine tenths occurring once. The sequences come from peripheral blood, collected in the third trimester of pregnancy. The receptors here all came from a female donor in good health, enrolled as a control in a pregnancy study.

V is TRBV6-1 and J is TRBJ2-7; D uncertain. CDR1 is MNHNS and CDR2 is SASEGT in the germline V gene. The CDR3 runs to 10 residues. Trimming pared 4 bases from V and 9 bases from J, leaving 7 bases between. The CDR3 region has the DNA TGTGCCAGCAGTGCTAGTAGGCAGTACTTC. It specifies CASSASRQYF.

The chain uses TRBV4-3 and TRBJ1-6, with a weak D call TRBD1 (5 bases). The CDR3 totals 16 residues. CDR1 is LGHNA and CDR2 is YSLEER in the germline V gene. The V gene lost 3 bases and the J gene lost 1 base, with 10 bases spanning the gap. CDR3 region: CASSQGGRSYNSPLHF. DNA for the CDR3: TGCGCCAGCAGCCAGGGGGGACGTTCCTATAATTCACCCCTCCACTTT.

The J gene is TRBJ2-3, the V gene TRBV4-2, with TRBD2 identical over 11 bases. There are 16 residues in the CDR3. Germline lookup yields CDR1 LGHNA and CDR2 YNFKEQ. Unmatched junction bases numbered 2, after V lost 0 bases and J lost 3 bases. For the CDR3, the DNA is TGTGCCAGCAGCCAAGACCTAGCGGGGGGAACAGATACGCAGTATTTT. This encodes CASSQDLAGGTDTQYF.

The chain couples TRBV6-1 to TRBJ1-4, with unresolved D. The CDR3 loop spans 15 amino acids. Germline V gene sequence: CDR1 MNHNS, CDR2 SASEGT. Trimming shortened V by 2 bases and J by 4 bases, and 11 bases separated the two germline ends. The CDR3 loop is CASSERTDYNEKLFF. In DNA form, the CDR3 reads TGTGCCAGCAGTGAAAGAACAGACTATAATGAAAAACTGTTTTTT.

The rearrangement links TRBV6-1 to TRBJ1-5; 7 bases match TRBD1. In germline, CDR1 is MNHNS, CDR2 SASEGT. CDR3 length: 16 residues. Germline trimming cut 4 bases from V and 0 bases from J; bases unmatched to any gene: 6. CDR3 loop: CASSGRDSYSNQPQHF. Written as DNA, the CDR3 is TGTGCCAGCAGTGGCCGGGACAGTTATAGCAATCAGCCCCAGCATTTT.

The CDR3 region has the DNA TGCGCCAGCAGCTCACCCCCGGGACAGGGTGAAGCTTTCTTT. As protein: CASSSPPGQGEAFF. The J gene is TRBJ1-1, the V gene TRBV5-1, with TRBD1 matching over 9 bases. The V and J ends lost 3 bases and 7 bases, in that order; junction bases with no gene match: 7. Germline assignment: CDR1 SGHRS and CDR2 YFSETQ. The CDR3 runs 14 residues.

The chain is built from TRBV6-5 and TRBJ1-5, with 8 bases lining up with TRBD1. Germline V gene sequence: CDR1 MNHEY, CDR2 SVGAGI. The V segment lost 4 bases and the J segment 7 bases; nucleotides outside the gene matches: 6. This CDR3 contains 14 residues. The CDR3 loop reads CASSLNRGVQPQHF. CDR3 in DNA: TGTGCCAGCAGTTTGAACAGGGGGGTGCAGCCCCAGCATTTT.

V and J are TRBV7-2 and TRBJ2-7; 8 nucleotides line up with TRBD1. The CDR3 is made up of 15 amino acids. V shed 5 bases, J shed 0 bases, and the junction held 6 bases outside the gene matches. Germline CDR1 SGHTA, CDR2 FQGNSA. The CDR3 nucleotides read TGTGCCAGCAGCCGGGACAGGTGGGGCTCCTACGAGCAGTACTTC. Protein product: CASSRDRWGSYEQYF. Filled out from reference TRBV7-2 and TRBJ2-7, the complete variable domain reads GAGVSQSPSNKVTEKGKDVELRCDPISGHTALYWYRQSLGQGLEFLIYFQGNSAPDKSGLPSDRFSAERTGGSVSTLTIQRTQQEDSAVYLCASSRDRWGSYEQYFGPGTRLTVT.

The V call is TRBV18, the J call TRBJ2-5, with 8 bases matching TRBD1. In germline, CDR1 is KGHSH, CDR2 LQKENI. Trimming removed 2 bases from V and 5 bases from J; junction bases left unmatched: 7. This CDR3 is built from 15 residues. The CDR3, as DNA: TGTGCCAGCTCACCAAACCAGGGGGCAGGGGAGACCCAGTACTTC. Protein: CASSPNQGAGETQYF.

On this clone itself: The same CDR3 also results from other DNA sequences found in this sample. The chain uses TRBV7-2 and TRBJ2-5; a possible D gene is TRBD1 (6 bases). CDR1 is SGHTA and CDR2 is FQGNSA in the germline V gene. Trimming cost V 3 bases and J 1 base, with 9 bases left between them. This CDR3 is built from 14 residues. The CDR3 DNA reads as TGTGCCAGCAGCTTGCAGGGGTCCCAAGAGACCCAGTACTTC. Its protein is CASSLQGSQETQYF.

The CDR3 DNA sequence: TGTGCCAGCAGTTTAGCAGGGGAGTTAACTGAAGCTTTCTTT. Translating gives CASSLAGELTEAFF. The J gene is TRBJ1-1, the V gene TRBV27, with D maybe TRBD1 (6 bases). Trimming stripped 2 bases from V and 5 bases from J, with 12 bases between. This CDR3 is built from 14 residues. Germline loops: CDR1 MNHEY, CDR2 SMNVEV (reference sequence).

This chain connects TRBV5-6 to TRBJ2-5, with 7 bases matching TRBD2. Germline CDR1 reads SGHDT; CDR2 reads YYEEEE. The V gene end was trimmed by 1 base and the J gene end by 4 bases; junction bases not matched to a gene: 7. The CDR3 extends over 15 amino acids. Written as DNA, the CDR3 is TGTGCCAGCAGCTTGAAAACGGGGGGAGGAGAGACCCAGTACTTC. This gives the protein CASSLKTGGGETQYF. Filled out from reference TRBV5-6 and TRBJ2-5, the complete variable domain reads DAGVTQSPTHLIKTRGQQVTLRCSPKSGHDTVSWYQQALGQGPQFIFQYYEEEERQRGNFPDRFSGHQFPNYSSELNVNALLLGDSALYLCASSLKTGGGETQYFGPGTRLLVL.

The table lists this clone with a count of one. This sequence joins TRBV2 and TRBJ1-5, with 7 bases identical to TRBD1. The germline V gene has CDR1 SNHLY and CDR2 FYNNEI. The CDR3 covers 14 residues. V shed 4 bases, J shed 4 bases, and the junction held 4 bases outside the gene matches. CDR3 region: CASSAGQLNQPQHF. CDR3 coding DNA: TGTGCCAGCAGTGCGGGACAGCTGAATCAGCCCCAGCATTTT.

CDR3 sequence reads: CASSSVPGGATNEKLFF. DNA for the CDR3: TGTGCCAGCAGCTCGGTTCCGGGAGGAGCAACTAATGAAAAACTGTTTTTT. The rearrangement links TRBV7-9 to TRBJ1-4; no clear D gene. CDR1 is SEHNR and CDR2 is FQNEAQ in the germline V gene (reference sequence). Trimming shortened V by 4 bases and J by 0 bases, and 15 bases separated the two germline ends. The CDR3 sequence is 17 residues long.

The chain is built from TRBV6-6 and TRBJ2-7, with 7 bases aligning to TRBD1. The CDR3 is made up of 16 amino acids. Germline CDR1 is MNHNY and CDR2 is SVGAGI (reference sequence). V shed 0 bases, J shed 2 bases, and the junction held 7 bases outside the gene matches. In DNA form, the CDR3 reads TGTGCCAGCAGTTACTCGATCGGGACAGAAACCTACGAGCAGTACTTC. It codes for CASSYSIGTETYEQYF.

The rearrangement uses TRBV4-2 and TRBJ1-6; no definite D call. With 4 bases removed from V and 3 bases from J, the gap between germline ends came to 10 bases. This CDR3 has 15 amino acids. Germline V gives CDR1 LGHNA, CDR2 YNFKEQ. The CDR3 loop reads CASSPRASYNSPLHF. Here the CDR3 DNA reads TGTGCCAGCAGCCCGCGGGCGAGCTATAATTCACCCCTCCACTTT.

V usage is TRBV25-1 and J usage is TRBJ1-4, with a tentative D call TRBD1 (5 bases). V was cut by 6 bases and J by 8 bases, with 16 bases left in between. The CDR3 extends over 14 amino acids. CDR1 is MGHDK, CDR2 SYGVNS, per germline. In nucleotides, the CDR3 is TGTGCCAGCAGCCAATTCCGGGGGGTGGAAAAACTGTTTTTT. Its translation: CASSQFRGVEKLFF.

The V gene is TRBV18, the J gene TRBJ1-1; TRBD1 is a possible D gene (6 bases). V lost 3 bases and J 7 bases, leaving 18 bases between the germline ends. The germline V gene has CDR1 KGHSH and CDR2 LQKENI. This CDR3 region has 15 residues. CDR3 in amino acids: CASSPRRDTYDEAFF. The CDR3 DNA follows: TGTGCCAGCTCACCGCGCCGGGACACTTACGATGAAGCTTTCTTT.

The rearrangement uses TRBV9 and TRBJ1-4; possibly TRBD1 for D (6 bases). The germline gives CDR1 SGDLS, CDR2 YYNGEE. The V end lost 0 bases, the J end lost 8 bases, and 11 bases lay between the germline ends. This CDR3 is built from 14 residues. For the CDR3, the DNA is TGTGCCAGCAGCGTAGATACAGGGCGAGAAAAACTGTTTTTT. Translation gives CASSVDTGREKLFF.

The chain uses TRBV6-6 and TRBJ2-7; TRBD2 agrees at 8 bases. The CDR3 loop spans 13 amino acids. J was trimmed by 4 bases and V by 6 bases; bases with no gene match: 5. Germline CDR1 reads MNHNY; CDR2 reads SVGAGI (reference sequence). The CDR3 DNA reads TGTGCCAGCAGCCTCGGGGGGGGTTACGAGCAGTACTTC. Translating gives CASSLGGGYEQYF.

The chain employs TRBV5-4 and TRBJ1-2, with D possibly TRBD1 on 6 matching bases. V was shortened by 4 bases and J by 6 bases, with 16 bases between the two germline ends. Per germline, CDR1 SGHNT and CDR2 YYREEE (reference sequence). The CDR3 spans 14 residues. For the CDR3, the DNA is TGTGCCAGCAGCCAAGCATCGACAGGAAATGGCTACACCTTC. This codes for CASSQASTGNGYTF.

The J gene is TRBJ1-4, the V gene TRBV6-5; D not resolved. Germline CDR1 is MNHEY and CDR2 is SVGAGI. The CDR3 runs to 16 residues. Trimming cost V 0 bases and J 8 bases, with 16 bases left between them. The CDR3 loop is CASSYSFARIWEKLFF. The CDR3 nucleotides read TGTGCCAGCAGTTACTCGTTCGCTAGGATTTGGGAAAAACTGTTTTTT.

This clone was detected only once. The chain recombines TRBV11-3 with TRBJ2-7, with D tentatively TRBD1 (5 bases). The CDR3 has 16 amino acids. Germline lookup yields CDR1 SGHNT and CDR2 YENEEA. Between the trimmed V and J ends, which lost 3 bases and 6 bases, there was a span of 21 bases. The CDR3 protein is CASSFSMGPTRREQYF. The CDR3 DNA reads as TGTGCCAGCAGCTTTTCGATGGGGCCAACAAGACGCGAGCAGTACTTC.

The CDR3 here is CASSRTGLRRAFF. Here the CDR3 DNA reads TGTGCCAGCAGTCGGACAGGGCTTCGTAGGGCTTTCTTT. The V call is TRBV5-8, the J call TRBJ1-1; 8 nucleotides align to TRBD1. This CDR3 is built from 13 residues. The germline V gene has CDR1 SGHTS and CDR2 YDEGEE. The V gene end was trimmed by 5 bases and the J gene end by 11 bases; junction bases not matched to a gene: 11.

The gene calls are TRBV9 and TRBJ2-1; 7 bases are a match to TRBD1. The CDR3 is 15 residues long. Germline assignment: CDR1 SGDLS and CDR2 YYNGEE. Trimming took 5 bases from V and 6 from J; bases not matched to a gene: 11. The CDR3 nucleotides read TGTGCCAGCAGTAGTAGGGGACAGACCTCCAATGAGCAGTTCTTC. It codes for CASSSRGQTSNEQFF.

This chain joins TRBV5-8 and TRBJ2-1; 10 bases fit TRBD2. V trimming: 2 bases; J trimming: 0 bases; junction bases outside the gene matches: 8. Germline values: CDR1 SGHTS, CDR2 YDEGEE. The CDR3 is 18 residues long. CDR3 coding DNA: TGTGCCAGCAGCTTTCTAGCGGGGGCGTACAGCTCCTACAATGAGCAGTTCTTC. Translating it yields CASSFLAGAYSSYNEQFF.